Listed below are T cell receptor beta chains from one sample, sequenced in a study of a mutant IDH1 vaccine in newly diagnosed glioma. The protocol was immunoSEQ multiplex PCR, while the TCRdb copy is restricted to in-frame clones and leaves out a portion. The sample yields about 42,000 clones, roughly four fifths seen once. These receptors have no known antigen. Specimen: PBMCs, collected from a glioma patient whose treatment included an IDH1 peptide vaccine. These receptors were obtained from a woman aged 45-59 years with glioma. Both conserved end residues are part of each CDR3. A D gene is named only where the DNA matches it firmly. Some rows mark clone size as missing; the rest say once, few, many or name a class of expanded clone.

TRBV20-1	NA	TRBJ1-2	NA	TGCAGTGCTAGAGGGCCTGACGGCTACACCTTC	CSARGPDGYTF
TRBV6-1	NA	TRBJ2-7	NA	TGTGCCAGCAGGTTGGACCAAAGCTCCTACGAGCAGTACTTC	CASRLDQSSYEQYF
TRBV7-9	NA	TRBJ1-5	NA	TGTGCCAGCAGCTCGTCTGACTGGGATCAGCCCCAGCATTTT	CASSSSDWDQPQHF
TRBV5-6	once	TRBJ2-7	NA	TGTGCCAGCAGCCGGACGGGGGCCTACGAGCAGTACTTC	CASSRTGAYEQYF
TRBV18	NA	TRBJ2-5	NA	TGTGCCAGCTCACCACCCGCGAGGGCCGAGACCCAGTACTTC	CASSPPARAETQYF
TRBV6-5	once	TRBJ1-5	NA	TGTGCCAGCAGTGTAGGGAATAGCAATCAGCCCCAGCATTTT	CASSVGNSNQPQHF
TRBV5-1	few	TRBJ1-4	NA	TGCGCCAGCAGCCGCGATGAAAAACTGTTTTTT	CASSRDEKLFF
TRBV15	NA	TRBJ2-4	NA	TGTGCCACCAGCAGAGAGGAACAGGGCGCGGCCAAAAACATTCAGTACTTC	CATSREEQGAAKNIQYF
TRBV6-5	NA	TRBJ1-2	NA	TGTGCCAGCACCAACCGTTGGGAATCCTACACCTTC	CASTNRWESYTF
TRBV30	NA	TRBJ1-5	NA	TGTGCCTGGAGTGTAAGGGGGAACATTTATAGCAATCAGCCCCAGCATTTT	CAWSVRGNIYSNQPQHF
TRBV18	NA	TRBJ2-2	TRBD1	TGTGCCAGCTCACCACGGGGACAGAAGGTAGCCGGGGAGCTGTTTTTT	CASSPRGQKVAGELFF